Below are 17 T cell receptor beta chains sequenced from a single sample in a study of blood T cell repertoires in COVID-19 (dated by TCRdb to 2019 to 2021). Libraries came from the immunoSEQ multiplex PCR assay. The table was pulled from immuneACCESS by TCRdb, which kept in-frame rearrangements only. Such tables lose some clones; where checked, under half of the loss comes from unresolved V genes, and the rest has no known cause. The sample table shows approximately 250,000 clones, and 84% are seen once. The top ten hold about 4% of the sample. What was sequenced was PBMCs or T cells enriched from blood (not recorded which). The receptor set was obtained from a man aged 30-40 years with acute COVID-19.

V and J are TRBV27 and TRBJ2-7; weak D call: TRBD1 (7 bases). Looked up from germline, CDR1 is MNHEY and CDR2 is SMNVEV (reference sequence). Trimming left V 5 bases short and J 6 bases short, with 14 bases between. The CDR3 contains 13 residues. This CDR3 reads CASSRTQGGEQYV. DNA for the CDR3: TGTGCCAGCAGTAGGACTCAGGGGGGCGAGCAGTACGTC.

The rearrangement uses TRBV27 and TRBJ1-6; D possibly corresponds to TRBD1 (5 bases). This CDR3 has 12 amino acids. Germline CDR1 MNHEY, CDR2 SMNVEV (reference sequence). V lost 2 bases and J lost 13, with 9 bases in between. CDR3 residues: CASSLPGSPLHF. The CDR3 nucleotides read TGTGCCAGCAGTTTACCAGGGTCCCCCCTCCACTTT.

This sequence joins TRBV7-8 and TRBJ1-4; 9 bases agree with TRBD1. Germline values: CDR1 SGHVS, CDR2 FQNEAQ. The V gene end was trimmed by 5 bases and the J gene end by 1 base; junction bases not matched to a gene: 14. This CDR3 comprises 19 residues. CDR3 in DNA: TGTGCCAGCAGCCCAAGGCCGGGACAGGGTTACGGAACTAATGAAAAACTGTTTTTT. It translates to CASSPRPGQGYGTNEKLFF.

V usage is TRBV5-4 and J usage is TRBJ1-2; D gene unclear. Germline V CDR1 and CDR2: SGHNT, YYREEE (reference sequence). V lost 4 bases and J 4 bases, leaving 14 bases between the germline ends. The CDR3 totals 14 residues. The CDR3 loop reads CASSPSTGSYGYTF. In DNA, the CDR3 is TGTGCCAGCAGCCCATCAACGGGGAGCTATGGCTACACCTTC.

CDR3 loop: CASSLAPGVYEQYV. CDR3 nucleotides: TGTGCCAGCAGCTTGGCGCCGGGGGTCTACGAGCAGTACGTC. The chain links TRBV5-5 to TRBJ2-7; weak D call: TRBD2 (6 bases). The germline V gene encodes CDR1 SGHKS and CDR2 YYEKEE (reference sequence). This CDR3 comprises 14 residues. V lost 0 bases and J lost 3, with 10 bases in between.

The CDR3 sequence: CASSNRASSYNEQFF. Here the CDR3 DNA reads TGTGCCAGTAGTAACAGGGCCAGCTCCTACAATGAGCAGTTCTTC. The chain combines TRBV19 with TRBJ2-1, with D tentatively TRBD1 (6 bases). Germline-derived CDR1 and CDR2 are LNHDA and SQIVND (reference sequence). The CDR3 length is 15 residues. The V gene lost 4 bases and the J gene lost 0 bases, with 10 bases spanning the gap. The full variable domain, in which reference TRBV19 and TRBJ2-1 provide the parts outside the CDR3, is DGGITQSPKYLFRKEGQNVTLSCEQNLNHDAMYWYRQDPGQGLRLIYYSQIVNDFQKGDIAEGYSVSREKKESFPLTVTSAQKNPTAFYLCASSNRASSYNEQFFGPGTRLTVL.

By share, this clone counts as medium-sized (0.01 to 0.1%). This chain joins TRBV4-1 and TRBJ2-7, with 7 bases fitting TRBD2. This CDR3 comprises 15 residues. The germline V gene has CDR1 MGHRA and CDR2 YSYEKL. V was clipped by 1 base and J by 4 bases; unmatched bases: 7. In DNA, the CDR3 is TGCGCCAGCAGCCAAGGCAGGTGGGAGGGGTACGAGCAGTACGTC. This encodes CASSQGRWEGYEQYV.

The chain carries TRBV6-1 and TRBJ2-2; D uncertain. There are 18 residues in the CDR3. Germline lookup yields CDR1 MNHNS and CDR2 SASEGT. The ends were cut back, 0 bases at V and 6 bases at J, with 20 bases in the middle. Written as DNA, the CDR3 is TGTGCCAGCAGTGAAGCGGTTCCGAGCGTTTACTTTGCCGGGGAGCTGTTTTTT. It codes for CASSEAVPSVYFAGELFF.

The V gene is TRBV19, the J gene TRBJ2-1; TRBD2 agrees at 7 bases. CDR1 LNHDA and CDR2 SQIVND come from the germline V gene (reference sequence). The CDR3 runs 13 residues. V was pared by 7 bases and J by 7 bases, with 7 bases of the junction left unmatched. CDR3 DNA: TGTGCCAGTAAGGACCCCGGGAGGAATGAGCAGTTCTTC. Translation: CASKDPGRNEQFF.

The rearrangement uses TRBV28 and TRBJ1-6; D is possibly TRBD1 (5 bases). The CDR3 is 14 residues long. From germline, CDR1 is MDHEN and CDR2 SYDVKM. The ends were cut back, 8 bases at V and 7 bases at J, with 15 bases in the middle. The CDR3 DNA reads TGTGCCAGCGGACCCAACCAGGGAAATTCACCCCTCCACTTT. Encoded protein: CASGPNQGNSPLHF.

The CDR3 coding sequence is TGTGCCAGCAGCCCCCCCCACGGGGAGCTGTTTTTT. Its protein product is CASSPPHGELFF. The chain is built from TRBV7-2 and TRBJ2-2; unclear D gene. Trimming removed 5 bases at V and 7 bases at J, with 8 bases between. This CDR3 contains 12 residues. The germline CDR1 and CDR2 sequences are SGHTA and FQGNSA.

This clone was detected ten times or more. The V gene is TRBV5-6, the J gene TRBJ1-1; TRBD1 matches at 8 bases. The CDR3 contains 14 residues. V was pared by 4 bases and J by 6 bases, with 8 bases of the junction left unmatched. CDR1 is SGHDT, CDR2 YYEEEE, per germline. As DNA, the CDR3 is TGTGCCAGCAGCCTACGACAGGGGTATTCTGAAGCTTTCTTT. Protein sequence: CASSLRQGYSEAFF.

This clone was counted once. The chain joins TRBV19 to TRBJ2-1, with TRBD2 matching 8 bases. V shed 5 bases, J shed 5 bases, and the junction held 14 bases outside the gene matches. CDR3 length equals 17 residues. Germline CDR1 is LNHDA and CDR2 is SQIVND (reference sequence). The DNA for the CDR3 is TGTGCCAGTAGTCCGGGGACTAAGCGGGGGCGGGACAATGAGCAGTTCTTC. Its translation: CASSPGTKRGRDNEQFF.

V usage is TRBV9 and J usage is TRBJ1-1; 7 bases match TRBD1. The CDR3 sequence is 15 residues long. The V and J ends lost 3 bases and 2 bases, in that order; junction bases with no gene match: 7. Germline CDR1 SGDLS, CDR2 YYNGEE. The CDR3 region has the DNA TGTGCCAGCAGCGAACAGGGGACGATAAACACTGAAGCTTTCTTT. The encoded protein is CASSEQGTINTEAFF.

The chain employs TRBV25-1 and TRBJ2-1; 8 bases agree with TRBD1. CDR1 and CDR2 (germline): MGHDK, SYGVNS. V was clipped by 6 bases and J by 15 bases; unmatched bases: 7. The CDR3 is made up of 11 amino acids. CDR3 region: CASSVQGVTFF. CDR3 coding DNA: TGTGCCAGCAGCGTACAGGGGGTGACGTTCTTC.

About this clone: A read error may produce the germline difference seen at one junction end. Other DNA sequences of this sample code for an identical CDR3. The chain combines TRBV7-8 with TRBJ1-3; TRBD1 matches at 7 bases. This CDR3 is 17 amino acids long. Germline V gene sequence: CDR1 SGHVS, CDR2 FQNEAQ. CDR3 loop: CASSPTGQAVFGNTIYF. CDR3 coding DNA: TGCGCCAGCAGCCCCACCGGACAGGCTGTTTTTGGAAACACCATATATTTT.

This rearrangement joins TRBV28 to TRBJ1-1, with D maybe TRBD1 (5 bases). The CDR3 contains 13 residues. Trimming took 7 bases from V and 8 from J, leaving 17 bases between them. Germline CDR1 MDHEN, CDR2 SYDVKM. This CDR3 is CASIEAVRTEAFF. The CDR3, as DNA: TGTGCCAGCATAGAGGCAGTACGGACAGAAGCTTTCTTT. The full variable domain, completed using reference TRBV28 and TRBJ1-1, is DVKVTQSSRYLVKRTGEKVFLECVQDMDHENMFWYRQDPGLGLRLIYFSYDVKMKEKGDIPEGYSVSREKKERFSLILESASTNQTSMYLCASIEAVRTEAFFGQGTRLTVV.